Reported below is one TCR beta chain. The data were obtained in a study of shared clonotypes between healthy human individuals. Using immunoSEQ multiplex PCR, the repertoire was profiled, and TCRdb retains in-frame clones only, with some absent. The repertoire holds 1.4 million to 1.5 million clones, with roughly 96% as singletons. The CDR3 sequence is 15 residues long. Germline V gene lookup returns CDR1 SGHRS and CDR2 YFSETQ. V was pared by 0 bases and J by 4 bases, with 10 bases between. The sequenced material came from naive CD4+ T cells sorted from blood. Described subset: CD45RA+ positively selected. The gene calls are TRBV5-1 and TRBJ2-2; D is ambiguous. The sequence was obtained from a man aged 25-45 years in good health. CDR3 sequence (DNA): TGCGCCAGCAGCTTGGTTAGAGGTGGCACCGGGGAGCTGTTTTTT. It yields the protein CASSLVRGGTGELFF.